This is a list of T cell receptor beta chains from one sample in a study of blood T cell repertoires in COVID-19. Sequenced by immunoSEQ multiplex PCR; TCRdb stores in-frame clones only, minus some. The repertoire consists of approximately 240,000 clones, with approximately 90% occurring once and the leading ten covering less than 2.5%. Material: PBMCs or T cells enriched from blood (not recorded which). All receptors come from a woman between 18 and 29 years old who had recovered from COVID-19. CDR3s include the opening cysteine and the closing phenylalanine or tryptophan. The D gene is left open where the match is weak. Where a row states a size, it is once, few, many or the class of an expanded clone; other rows omit it.

D gene,J gene,clone size,CDR3 length,V gene,CDR3 DNA,CDR3 protein
TRBD2,TRBJ2-1,-,15,TRBV4-1,TGCGCCAGCAGCCAAACCGCGGGAGACGTTGATGAGCAGTTCTTC,CASSQTAGDVDEQFF
TRBD2,TRBJ2-5,-,15,TRBV5-1,TGCGCCAGCAGCTTGACGGGGGGGCCAGGAGAGACCCAGTACTTC,CASSLTGGPGETQYF
-,TRBJ2-3,-,14,TRBV11-2,TGTGCCAGCAGCTTAGTACCGGGGAGAGATACGCAGTATTTT,CASSLVPGRDTQYF
-,TRBJ1-5,-,13,TRBV28,TGTGCCAGCAGTCCCAGGCGGGACCAGCCCCAGCATTTT,CASSPRRDQPQHF
TRBD2,TRBJ2-1,-,15,TRBV5-4,TGTGCCAGCAGCCCAACTAGCGCAAAAATCAATGAGCAGTTCTTC,CASSPTSAKINEQFF
-,TRBJ1-2,-,13,TRBV19,TGTGCCAGTAGGGTCGTTGGAGGTGAAGGCTACACCTTC,CASRVVGGEGYTF
-,TRBJ2-1,-,13,TRBV12-3/TRBV12-4,TGTGCCAGCAGACCCCCCCTTCGCCAGGAGCAGTTCTTC,CASRPPLRQEQFF
TRBD1,TRBJ1-6,-,16,TRBV15,TGTGCCACCAGCAGAGCTTCCGGGACAGGGGGTTCACCCCTCCACTTT,CATSRASGTGGSPLHF
-,TRBJ1-2,-,15,TRBV19,TGTGCCAGTAGTGATACCCCCGGGAATAACTATGGCTACACCTTC,CASSDTPGNNYGYTF
-,TRBJ2-3,-,15,TRBV25-1,TGTGCCAGCAGTGATTCCAGGGGCGGCCCAGATACGCAGTATTTT,CASSDSRGGPDTQYF
-,TRBJ1-5,-,14,TRBV3-1/TRBV3-2,TGTGCCAGCAGAGCGGGTGGGGGCAATCAGCCCCAGCATTTT,CASRAGGGNQPQHF
-,TRBJ2-7,-,14,TRBV20-1,TGCAGTGCTAGTACACCCCGAGGAGTCTACGAGCAGTACTTC,CSASTPRGVYEQYF
-,TRBJ1-5,-,17,TRBV19,TGTGCCAGTAGTATAGATTCAGGGTCCCATAGCAATCAGCCCCAGCATTTT,CASSIDSGSHSNQPQHF
-,TRBJ1-3,-,15,TRBV13,TGTGCCAGCAGCTCGAGGGCCCGCTCTGGAAACACCATATATTTT,CASSSRARSGNTIYF
TRBD2,TRBJ2-1,-,18,TRBV3-1/TRBV3-2,TGTGCCAGCAGCCAAGATTTGACTAGCGGGATCCCGACCAATGAGCAGTTCTTC,CASSQDLTSGIPTNEQFF
-,TRBJ1-6,-,15,TRBV7-3,TGTGCCAGCAGCGCCACAGGGAGTACGGGATCACCCCTCCACTTT,CASSATGSTGSPLHF
-,TRBJ1-2,-,15,TRBV5-6,TGTGCCAGCAGCCAATACAGGGATTCTCACTATGGCTACACCTTC,CASSQYRDSHYGYTF
TRBD1,TRBJ1-1,-,14,TRBV5-1,TGCGCCAGCAGCGCACAGGGGTCCGGCACTGAAGCTTTCTTT,CASSAQGSGTEAFF
TRBD1,TRBJ1-4,-,15,TRBV9,TGTGCCAGCAGCTCCCGTGCAGGGGGTCTTGAAAAACTGTTTTTT,CASSSRAGGLEKLFF
-,TRBJ1-6,-,17,TRBV5-1,TGCGCCAGCAGCTTGTCTGGCATTCCCCAGTCGCATTCACCCCTCCACTTT,CASSLSGIPQSHSPLHF
-,TRBJ1-1,-,13,TRBV15,TGTGCCACCAGCGCTATTCGATACACTGAAGCTTTCTTT,CATSAIRYTEAFF
-,TRBJ1-5,once,15,TRBV21-1,-,CASSKVGQGNQPQHF